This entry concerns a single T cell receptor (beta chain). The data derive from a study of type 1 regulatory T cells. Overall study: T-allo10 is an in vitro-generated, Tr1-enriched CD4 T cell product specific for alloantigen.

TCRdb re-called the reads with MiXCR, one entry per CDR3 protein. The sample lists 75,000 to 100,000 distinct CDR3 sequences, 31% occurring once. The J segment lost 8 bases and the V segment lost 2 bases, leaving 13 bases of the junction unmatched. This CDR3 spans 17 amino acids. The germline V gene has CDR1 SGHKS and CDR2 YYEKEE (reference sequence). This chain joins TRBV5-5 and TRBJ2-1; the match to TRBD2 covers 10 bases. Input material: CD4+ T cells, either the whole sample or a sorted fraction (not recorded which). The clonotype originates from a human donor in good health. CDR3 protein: CASSLAAPSGSFYEQFF. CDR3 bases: TGTGCCAGCAGCTTAGCGGCGCCTAGCGGGAGTTTCTATGAGCAGTTCTTC.